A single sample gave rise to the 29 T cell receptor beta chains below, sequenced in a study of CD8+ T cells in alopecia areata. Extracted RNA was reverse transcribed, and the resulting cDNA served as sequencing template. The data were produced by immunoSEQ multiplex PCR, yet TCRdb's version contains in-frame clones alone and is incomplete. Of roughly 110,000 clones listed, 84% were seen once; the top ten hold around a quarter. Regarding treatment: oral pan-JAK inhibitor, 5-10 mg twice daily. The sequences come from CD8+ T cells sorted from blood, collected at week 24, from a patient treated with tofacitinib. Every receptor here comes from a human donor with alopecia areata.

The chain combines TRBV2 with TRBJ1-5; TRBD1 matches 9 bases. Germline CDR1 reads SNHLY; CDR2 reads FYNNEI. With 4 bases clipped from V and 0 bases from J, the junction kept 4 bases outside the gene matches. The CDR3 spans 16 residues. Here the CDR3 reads CASSGDRAYSNQPQHF. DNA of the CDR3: TGTGCCAGCAGTGGGGACAGGGCCTATAGCAATCAGCCCCAGCATTTT.

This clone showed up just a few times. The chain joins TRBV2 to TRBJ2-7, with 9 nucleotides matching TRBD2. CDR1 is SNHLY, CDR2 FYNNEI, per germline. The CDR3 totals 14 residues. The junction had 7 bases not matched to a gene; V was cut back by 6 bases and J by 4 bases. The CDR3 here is CASRENSGGYEQYF. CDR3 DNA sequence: TGTGCCAGCAGGGAAAATAGCGGGGGATACGAGCAGTACTTC.

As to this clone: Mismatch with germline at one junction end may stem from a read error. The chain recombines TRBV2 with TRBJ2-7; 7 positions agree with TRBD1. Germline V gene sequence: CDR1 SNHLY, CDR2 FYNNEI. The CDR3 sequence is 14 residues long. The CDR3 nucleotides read TGTGCCAGCAGTGATTCAGGGGACAGCTCATACCACCACTTC. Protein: CASSDSGDSSYHHF.

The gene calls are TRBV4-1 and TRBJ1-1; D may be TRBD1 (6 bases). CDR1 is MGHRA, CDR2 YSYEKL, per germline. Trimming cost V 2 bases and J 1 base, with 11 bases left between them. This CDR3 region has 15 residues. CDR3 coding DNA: TGCGCCAGCAGCCAAAACGGACAGAGGAACACTGAAGCTTTCTTT. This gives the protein CASSQNGQRNTEAFF.

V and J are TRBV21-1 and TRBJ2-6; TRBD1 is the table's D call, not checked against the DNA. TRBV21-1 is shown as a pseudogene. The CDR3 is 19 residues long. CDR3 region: CASSKTIGQGSGGANVLTF. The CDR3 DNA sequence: TGTGCCAGCAGCAAAACTATAGGACAGGGGAGCGGTGGGGCCAACGTCCTGACTTTC.

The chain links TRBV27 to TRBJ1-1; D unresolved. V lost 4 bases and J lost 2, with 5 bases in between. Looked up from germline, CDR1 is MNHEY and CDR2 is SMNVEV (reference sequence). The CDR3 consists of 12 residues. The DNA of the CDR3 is TGTGCCAGCAGTTACTTTAACACTGAAGCTTTCTTT. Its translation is CASSYFNTEAFF.

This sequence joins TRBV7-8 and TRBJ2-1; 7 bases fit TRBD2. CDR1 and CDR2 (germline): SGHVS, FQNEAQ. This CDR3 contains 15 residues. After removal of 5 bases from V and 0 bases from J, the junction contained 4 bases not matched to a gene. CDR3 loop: CASSAGAASYNEQFF. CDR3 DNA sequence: TGTGCCAGCAGCGCGGGAGCGGCCTCCTACAATGAGCAGTTCTTC.

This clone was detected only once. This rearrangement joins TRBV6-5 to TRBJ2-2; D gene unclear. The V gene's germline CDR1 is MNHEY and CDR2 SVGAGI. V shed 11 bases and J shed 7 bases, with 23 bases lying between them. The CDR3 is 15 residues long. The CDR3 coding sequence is TGTGCCTCCCGAAGGGATACCCTTTCTAACGGGGAGCTGTTTTTT. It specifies CASRRDTLSNGELFF.

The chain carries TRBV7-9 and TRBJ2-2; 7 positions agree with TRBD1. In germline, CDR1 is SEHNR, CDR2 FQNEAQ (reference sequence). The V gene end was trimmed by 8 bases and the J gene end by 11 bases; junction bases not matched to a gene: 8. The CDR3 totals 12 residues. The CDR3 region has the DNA TGTGCCAGCCGAGCTTGGGACAGTGAGCTGTTTTTT. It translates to CASRAWDSELFF.

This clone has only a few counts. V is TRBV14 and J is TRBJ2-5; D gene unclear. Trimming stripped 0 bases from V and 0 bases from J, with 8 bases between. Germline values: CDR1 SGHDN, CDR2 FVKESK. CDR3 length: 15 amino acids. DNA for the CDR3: TGTGCCAGCAGCCAAGAACAGCTTGACCAAGAGACCCAGTACTTC. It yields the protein CASSQEQLDQETQYF.

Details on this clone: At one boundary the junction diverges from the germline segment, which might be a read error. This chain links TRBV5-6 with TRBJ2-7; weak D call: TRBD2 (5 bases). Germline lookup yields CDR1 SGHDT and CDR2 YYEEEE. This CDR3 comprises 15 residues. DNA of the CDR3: TGTGCCAGCAGCAAGGCGGGCGAGGGAAAGTACGCGCAGTACTTC. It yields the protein CASSKAGEGKYAQYF.

The CDR3 DNA reads as TGTGCCAGCAGCTCTAGCGGGGGGCCGGTGGAGACCCAGTACTTC. As protein: CASSSSGGPVETQYF. The V and J genes are TRBV7-3 and TRBJ2-5; 11 positions match TRBD2. V lost 4 bases to trimming and J lost 5 bases; unmatched junction nucleotides: 6. The CDR3 is 15 amino acids. Per the germline V gene, CDR1 is SGHTA and CDR2 is FQGTGA.

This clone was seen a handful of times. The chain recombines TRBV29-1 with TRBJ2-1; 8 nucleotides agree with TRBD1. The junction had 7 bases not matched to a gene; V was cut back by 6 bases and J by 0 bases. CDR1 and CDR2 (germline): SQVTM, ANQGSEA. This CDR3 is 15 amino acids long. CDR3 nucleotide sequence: TGCAGCGTGGAGGGACAGGAGAGCTCCTACAATGAGCAGTTCTTC. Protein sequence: CSVEGQESSYNEQFF.

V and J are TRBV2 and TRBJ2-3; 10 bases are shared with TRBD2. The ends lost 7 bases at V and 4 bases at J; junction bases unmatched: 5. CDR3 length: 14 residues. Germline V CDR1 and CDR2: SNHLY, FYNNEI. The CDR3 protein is CASIAGGRPDTQYF. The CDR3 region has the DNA TGTGCCAGCATAGCGGGGGGACGACCAGATACGCAGTATTTT.

This CDR3 reads CASSLTLDRGKLFF. CDR3 sequence (DNA): TGTGCCAGCAGTTTGACCCTGGACAGGGGGAAACTGTTTTTT. The chain joins TRBV6-5 to TRBJ1-4; 10 nucleotides match TRBD1. The germline V gene has CDR1 MNHEY and CDR2 SVGAGI. Germline trimming cut 4 bases from V and 11 bases from J; bases unmatched to any gene: 7. There are 14 residues in the CDR3.

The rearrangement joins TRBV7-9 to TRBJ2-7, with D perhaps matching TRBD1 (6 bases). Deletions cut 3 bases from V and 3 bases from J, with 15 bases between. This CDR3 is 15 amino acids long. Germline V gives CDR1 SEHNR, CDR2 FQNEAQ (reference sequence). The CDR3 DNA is TGTGCCAGCAGCTTGGCCGGGGACACAGTCTACGAGCAGTACTTC. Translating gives CASSLAGDTVYEQYF.

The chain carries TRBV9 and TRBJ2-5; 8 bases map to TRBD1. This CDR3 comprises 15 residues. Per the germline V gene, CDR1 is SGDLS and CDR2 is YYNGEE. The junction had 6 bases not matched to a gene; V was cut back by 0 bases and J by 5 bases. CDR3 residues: CASSVAGTGGETQYF. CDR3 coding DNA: TGTGCCAGCAGCGTAGCTGGGACAGGTGGGGAGACCCAGTACTTC.

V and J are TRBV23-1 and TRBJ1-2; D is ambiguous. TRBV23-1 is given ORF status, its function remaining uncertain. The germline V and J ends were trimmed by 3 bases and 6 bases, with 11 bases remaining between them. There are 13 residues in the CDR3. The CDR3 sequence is CASSHEAGHGYTF. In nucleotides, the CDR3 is TGCGCCAGCAGTCACGAAGCCGGCCATGGCTACACCTTC.

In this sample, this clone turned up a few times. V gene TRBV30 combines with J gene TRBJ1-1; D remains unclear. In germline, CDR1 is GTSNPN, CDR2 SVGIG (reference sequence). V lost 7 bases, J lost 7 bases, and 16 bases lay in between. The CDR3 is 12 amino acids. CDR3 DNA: TGTGCCTTCTTTCGCCCTTTACGTGAAGCTTTCTTT. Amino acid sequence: CAFFRPLREAFF. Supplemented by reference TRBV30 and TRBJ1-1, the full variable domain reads SQTIHQWPATLVQPVGSPLSLECTVEGTSNPNLYWYRQAAGRGLQLLFYSVGIGQISSEVPQNLSASRPQDRQFILSSKKLLLSDSGFYLCAFFRPLREAFFGQGTRLTVV.

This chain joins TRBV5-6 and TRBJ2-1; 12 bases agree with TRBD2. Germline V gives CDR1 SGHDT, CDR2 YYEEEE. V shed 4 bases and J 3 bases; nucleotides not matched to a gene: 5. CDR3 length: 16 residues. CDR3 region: CASSVLTSGGYNEQFF. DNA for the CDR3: TGTGCCAGCAGCGTGCTGACTAGCGGGGGCTACAATGAGCAGTTCTTC.

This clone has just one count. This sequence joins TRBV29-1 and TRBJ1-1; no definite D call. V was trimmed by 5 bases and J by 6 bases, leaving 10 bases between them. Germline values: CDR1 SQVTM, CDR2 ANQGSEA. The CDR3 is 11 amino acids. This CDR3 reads CSVMSGPEAFF. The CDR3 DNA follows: TGCAGCGTTATGTCCGGCCCTGAAGCTTTCTTT.

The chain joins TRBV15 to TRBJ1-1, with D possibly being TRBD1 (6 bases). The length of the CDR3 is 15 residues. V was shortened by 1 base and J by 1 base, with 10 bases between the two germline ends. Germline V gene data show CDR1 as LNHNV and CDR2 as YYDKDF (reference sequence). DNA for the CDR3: TGTGCCACCAGCAGAGCTGAGGGACAGAACACTGAAGCTTTCTTT. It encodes CATSRAEGQNTEAFF.

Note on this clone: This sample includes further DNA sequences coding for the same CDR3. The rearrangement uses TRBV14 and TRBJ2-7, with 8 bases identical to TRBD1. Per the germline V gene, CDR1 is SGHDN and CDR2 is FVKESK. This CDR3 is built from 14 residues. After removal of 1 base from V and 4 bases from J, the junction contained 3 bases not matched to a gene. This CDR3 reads CASSQVDRAYEQYF. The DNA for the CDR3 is TGTGCCAGCAGCCAAGTGGACAGGGCTTACGAGCAGTACTTC. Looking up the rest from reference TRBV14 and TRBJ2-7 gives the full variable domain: EAGVTQFPSHSVIEKGQTVTLRCDPISGHDNLYWYRRVMGKEIKFLLHFVKESKQDESGMPNNRFLAERTGGTYSTLKVQPAELEDSGVYFCASSQVDRAYEQYFGPGTRLTVT.

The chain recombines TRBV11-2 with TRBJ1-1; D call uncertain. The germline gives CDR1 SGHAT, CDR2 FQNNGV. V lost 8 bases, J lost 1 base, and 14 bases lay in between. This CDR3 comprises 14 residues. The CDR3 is CASGLLTGNTEAFF. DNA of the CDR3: TGTGCCAGCGGGCTCTTGACGGGGAACACTGAAGCTTTCTTT.

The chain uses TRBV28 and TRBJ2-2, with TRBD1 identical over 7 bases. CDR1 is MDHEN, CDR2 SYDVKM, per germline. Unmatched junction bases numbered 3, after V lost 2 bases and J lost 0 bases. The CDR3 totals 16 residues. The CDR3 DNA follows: TGTGCCAGCAGTTTAAGGGGGCAGGCGAACACCGGGGAGCTGTTTTTT. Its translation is CASSLRGQANTGELFF.

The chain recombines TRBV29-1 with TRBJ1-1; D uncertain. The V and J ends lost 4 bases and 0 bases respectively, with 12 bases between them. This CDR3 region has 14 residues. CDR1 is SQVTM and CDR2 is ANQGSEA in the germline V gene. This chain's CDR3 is CSVVGRPLNTEAFF. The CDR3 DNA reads TGCAGCGTTGTCGGCAGGCCCCTGAACACTGAAGCTTTCTTT.

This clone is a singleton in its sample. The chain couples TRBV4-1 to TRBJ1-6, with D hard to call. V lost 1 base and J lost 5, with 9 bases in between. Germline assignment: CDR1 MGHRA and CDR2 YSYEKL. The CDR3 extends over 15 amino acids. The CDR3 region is CASSQVRHNNSPLHF. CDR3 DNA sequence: TGCGCCAGCAGCCAAGTGAGGCACAATAATTCACCCCTCCACTTT.

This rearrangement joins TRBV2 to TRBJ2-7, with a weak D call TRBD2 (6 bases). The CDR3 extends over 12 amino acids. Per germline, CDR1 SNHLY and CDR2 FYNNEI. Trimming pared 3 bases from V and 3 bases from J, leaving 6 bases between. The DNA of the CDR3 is TGTGCCAGCAGTGAGCGGGGCTACGAGCAGTACTTC. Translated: CASSERGYEQYF.

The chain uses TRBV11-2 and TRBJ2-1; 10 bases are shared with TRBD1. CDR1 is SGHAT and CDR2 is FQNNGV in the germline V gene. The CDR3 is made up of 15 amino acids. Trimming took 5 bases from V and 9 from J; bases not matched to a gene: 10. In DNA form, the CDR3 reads TGTGCCAGCAGCCTTCCGGGACAGGGGCTCCCTGAGCAGTTCTTC. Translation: CASSLPGQGLPEQFF.